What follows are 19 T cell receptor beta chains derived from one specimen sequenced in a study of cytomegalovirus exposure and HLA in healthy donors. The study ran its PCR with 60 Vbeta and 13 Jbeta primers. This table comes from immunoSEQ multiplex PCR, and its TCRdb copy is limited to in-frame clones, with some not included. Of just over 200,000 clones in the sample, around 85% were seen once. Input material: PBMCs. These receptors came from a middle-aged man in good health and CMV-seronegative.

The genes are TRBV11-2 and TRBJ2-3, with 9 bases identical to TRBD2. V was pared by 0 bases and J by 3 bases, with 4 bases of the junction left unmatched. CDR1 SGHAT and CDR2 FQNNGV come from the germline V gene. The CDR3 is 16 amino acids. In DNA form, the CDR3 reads TGTGCCAGCAGCTTAGAGGGGCGGGGGGGGACAGATACGCAGTATTTT. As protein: CASSLEGRGGTDTQYF. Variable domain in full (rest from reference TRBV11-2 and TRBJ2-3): EAGVAQSPRYKIIEKRQSVAFWCNPISGHATLYWYQQILGQGPKLLIQFQNNGVVDDSQLPKDRFSAERLKGVDSTLKIQPAKLEDSAVYLCASSLEGRGGTDTQYFGPGTRLTVL.

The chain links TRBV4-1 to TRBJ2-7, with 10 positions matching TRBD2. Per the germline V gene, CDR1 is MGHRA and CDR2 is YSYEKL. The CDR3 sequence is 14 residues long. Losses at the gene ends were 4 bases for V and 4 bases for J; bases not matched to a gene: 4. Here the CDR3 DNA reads TGCGCCAGCAGCCTGGCTAGCGGGAGTTACGAGCAGTACTTC. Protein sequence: CASSLASGSYEQYF.

The CDR3 region has the DNA TGTGCCAGCAGTCAGACTAAGAGCTCCTACGAGCAGTACTTC. Protein sequence: CASSQTKSSYEQYF. V is TRBV2 and J is TRBJ2-7, with a weak D call TRBD2 (5 bases). Per germline, CDR1 SNHLY and CDR2 FYNNEI. The V end was cut by 5 bases, the J end by 0 bases, with 11 bases between. CDR3 length: 14 residues. Full variable domain (rest looked up from reference TRBV2 and TRBJ2-7): EPEVTQTPSHQVTQMGQEVILRCVPISNHLYFYWYRQILGQKVEFLVSFYNNEISEKSEIFDDQFSVERPDGSNFTLKIRSTKLEDSAMYFCASSQTKSSYEQYFGPGTRLTVT.

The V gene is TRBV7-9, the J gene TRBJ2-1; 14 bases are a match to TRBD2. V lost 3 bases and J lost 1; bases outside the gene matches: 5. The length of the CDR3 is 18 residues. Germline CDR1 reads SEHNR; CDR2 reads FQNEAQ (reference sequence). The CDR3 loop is CASSLGTSGRRSYNEQFF. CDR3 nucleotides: TGTGCCAGCAGCTTGGGGACTAGCGGGAGAAGGTCCTACAATGAGCAGTTCTTC.

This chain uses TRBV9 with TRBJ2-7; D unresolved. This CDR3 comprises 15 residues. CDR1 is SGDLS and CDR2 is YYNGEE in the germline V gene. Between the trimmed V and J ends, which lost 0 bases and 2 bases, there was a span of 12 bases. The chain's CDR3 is CASSVDPARPYEQYF. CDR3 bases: TGTGCCAGCAGCGTAGACCCAGCGCGCCCCTACGAGCAGTACTTC.

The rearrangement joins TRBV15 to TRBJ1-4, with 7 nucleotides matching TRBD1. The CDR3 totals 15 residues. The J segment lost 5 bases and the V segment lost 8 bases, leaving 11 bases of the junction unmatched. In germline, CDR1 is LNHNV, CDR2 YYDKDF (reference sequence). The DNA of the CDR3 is TGTGCCACCTCTCCGAGGGGGCGTTCAAATGAAAAACTGTTTTTT. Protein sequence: CATSPRGRSNEKLFF.

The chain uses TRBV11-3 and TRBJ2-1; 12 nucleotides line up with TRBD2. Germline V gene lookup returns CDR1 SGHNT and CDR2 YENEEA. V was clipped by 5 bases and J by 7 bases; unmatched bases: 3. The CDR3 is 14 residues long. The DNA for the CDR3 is TGTGCCAGCAGCACGGGGACTAGCGGGAATGAGCAGTTCTTC. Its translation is CASSTGTSGNEQFF.

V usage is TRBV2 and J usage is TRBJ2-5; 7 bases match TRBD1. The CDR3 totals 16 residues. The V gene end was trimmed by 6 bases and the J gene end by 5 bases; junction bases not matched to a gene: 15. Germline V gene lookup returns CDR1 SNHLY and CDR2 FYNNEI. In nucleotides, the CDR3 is TGTGCCAGCAGGGGTAGGGGGCTTCGAAAGGGGGAGACCCAGTACTTC. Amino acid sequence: CASRGRGLRKGETQYF.

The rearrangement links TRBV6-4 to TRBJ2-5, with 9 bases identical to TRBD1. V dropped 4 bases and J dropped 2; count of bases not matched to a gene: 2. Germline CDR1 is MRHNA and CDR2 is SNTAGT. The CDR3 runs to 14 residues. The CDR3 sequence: CASSGQGDQETQYF. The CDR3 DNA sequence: TGTGCCAGCAGTGGACAGGGGGATCAAGAGACCCAGTACTTC.

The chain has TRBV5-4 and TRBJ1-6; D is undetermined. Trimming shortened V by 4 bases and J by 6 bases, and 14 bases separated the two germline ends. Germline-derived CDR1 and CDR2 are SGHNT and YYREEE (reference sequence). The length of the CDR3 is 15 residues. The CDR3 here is CASSTGSQANSPLHF. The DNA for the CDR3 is TGTGCCAGCAGCACCGGGTCTCAAGCTAATTCACCCCTCCACTTT.

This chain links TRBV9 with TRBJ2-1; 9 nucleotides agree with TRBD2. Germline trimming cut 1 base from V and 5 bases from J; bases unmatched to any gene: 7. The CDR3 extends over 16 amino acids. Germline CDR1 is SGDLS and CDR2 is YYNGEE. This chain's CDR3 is CASSVLLAGVDNEQFF. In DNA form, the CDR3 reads TGTGCCAGCAGCGTACTGTTAGCGGGAGTAGACAATGAGCAGTTCTTC.

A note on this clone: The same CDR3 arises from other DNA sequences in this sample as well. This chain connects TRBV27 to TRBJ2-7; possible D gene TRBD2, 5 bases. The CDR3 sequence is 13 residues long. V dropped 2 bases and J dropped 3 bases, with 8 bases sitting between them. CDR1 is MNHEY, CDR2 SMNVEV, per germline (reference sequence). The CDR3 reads CASSLGGLYEQYF. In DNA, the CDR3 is TGTGCCAGCAGTTTAGGAGGCCTCTACGAGCAGTACTTC.

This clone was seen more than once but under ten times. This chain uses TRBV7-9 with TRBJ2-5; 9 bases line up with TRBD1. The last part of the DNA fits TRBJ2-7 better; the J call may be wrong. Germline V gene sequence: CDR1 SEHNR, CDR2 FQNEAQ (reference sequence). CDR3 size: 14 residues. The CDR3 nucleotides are TGTGCCAGCAGCTTACGGACAGGGGTCTACGAGCAGTACTTC. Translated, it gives CASSLRTGVYEQYF.

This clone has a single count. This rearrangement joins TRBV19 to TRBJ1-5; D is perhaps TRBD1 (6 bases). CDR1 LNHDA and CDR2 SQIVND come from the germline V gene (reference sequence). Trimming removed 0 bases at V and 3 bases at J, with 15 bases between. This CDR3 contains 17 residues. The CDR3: CASSIDRGTGSNQPQHF. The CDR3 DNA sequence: TGTGCCAGTAGTATAGATCGAGGCACAGGGTCCAATCAGCCCCAGCATTTT.

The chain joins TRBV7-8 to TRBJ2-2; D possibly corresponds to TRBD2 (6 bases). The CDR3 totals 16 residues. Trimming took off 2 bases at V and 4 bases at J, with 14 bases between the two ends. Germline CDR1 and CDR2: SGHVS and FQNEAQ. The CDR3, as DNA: TGTGCCAGCAGCTTAAACGGCGGGACCTCCACCGGGGAGCTGTTTTTT. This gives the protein CASSLNGGTSTGELFF.

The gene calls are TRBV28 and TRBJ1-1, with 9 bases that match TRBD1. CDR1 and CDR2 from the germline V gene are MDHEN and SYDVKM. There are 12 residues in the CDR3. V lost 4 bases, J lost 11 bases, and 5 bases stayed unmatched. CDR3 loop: CASSSTGGMAFF. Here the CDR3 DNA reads TGTGCCAGCAGTTCTACAGGGGGCATGGCTTTCTTT.

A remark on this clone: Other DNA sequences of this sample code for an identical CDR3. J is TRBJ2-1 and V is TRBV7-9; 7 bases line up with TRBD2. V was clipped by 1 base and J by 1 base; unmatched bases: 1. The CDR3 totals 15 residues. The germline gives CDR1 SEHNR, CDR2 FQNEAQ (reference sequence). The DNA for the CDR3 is TGTGCCAGCAGCTTAGGGGGGGGTTCCTACAATGAGCAGTTCTTC. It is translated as CASSLGGGSYNEQFF.

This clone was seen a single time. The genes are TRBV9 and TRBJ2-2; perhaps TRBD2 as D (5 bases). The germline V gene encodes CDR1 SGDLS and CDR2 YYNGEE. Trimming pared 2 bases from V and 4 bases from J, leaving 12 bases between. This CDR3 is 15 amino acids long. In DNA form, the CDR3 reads TGTGCCAGCAGCGTTGTGGGAGATGGCACCGGGGAGCTGTTTTTT. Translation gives CASSVVGDGTGELFF. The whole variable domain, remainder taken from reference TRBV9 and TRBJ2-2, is DSGVTQTPKHLITATGQRVTLRCSPRSGDLSVYWYQQSLDQGLQFLIQYYNGEERAKGNILERFSAQQFPDLHSELNLSSLELGDSALYFCASSVVGDGTGELFFGEGSRLTVL.

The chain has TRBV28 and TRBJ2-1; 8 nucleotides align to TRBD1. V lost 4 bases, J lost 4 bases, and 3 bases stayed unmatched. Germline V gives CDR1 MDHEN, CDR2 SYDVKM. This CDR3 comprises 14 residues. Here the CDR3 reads CASSWGTGYNEQFF. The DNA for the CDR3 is TGTGCCAGCAGTTGGGGGACAGGATACAATGAGCAGTTCTTC.